This record concerns one T cell receptor beta chain sequence. What it binds is not known. The source of the sample is a study of cytomegalovirus exposure and HLA in healthy donors. General observations from the study: In vitro assays verified that a few CMV-associated chains recognized CMV antigens specifically.

The germline gives CDR1 MNHGY, CDR2 SVAAGI. Trimming left V 4 bases short and J 3 bases short, with 19 bases between. The CDR3 contains 16 residues. Assay: immunoSEQ multiplex PCR; the TCRdb copy retains only in-frame clones and omits some. Of approximately 120,000 clones in the sample, 94% were seen once. The rearrangement uses TRBV6-9 and TRBJ2-7; D is unclear. The specimen sequenced was PBMCs. The sequence was obtained from a woman aged 18-29 years in good health and CMV-seronegative. CDR3 nucleotides: TGTGCCAGCAGTTGCCCCACTAAGCGCTCCTGCTACGAGCAGTACTTC. This sequence encodes CASSCPTKRSCYEQYF.